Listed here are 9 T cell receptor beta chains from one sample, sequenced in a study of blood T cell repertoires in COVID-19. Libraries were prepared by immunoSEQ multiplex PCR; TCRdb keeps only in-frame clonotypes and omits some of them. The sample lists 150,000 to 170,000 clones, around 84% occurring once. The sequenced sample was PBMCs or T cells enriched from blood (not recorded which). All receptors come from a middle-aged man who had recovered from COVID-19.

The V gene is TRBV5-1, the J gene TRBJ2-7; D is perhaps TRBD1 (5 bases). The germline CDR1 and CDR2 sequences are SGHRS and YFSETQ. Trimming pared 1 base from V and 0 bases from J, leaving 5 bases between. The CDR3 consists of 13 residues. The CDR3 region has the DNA TGCGCCAGCAGCTTGCAGGGCTCCTACGAGCAGTACTTC. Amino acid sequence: CASSLQGSYEQYF. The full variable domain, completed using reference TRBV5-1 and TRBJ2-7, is KAGVTQTPRYLIKTRGQQVTLSCSPISGHRSVSWYQQTPGQGLQFLFEYFSETQRNKGNFPGRFSGRQFSNSRSEMNVSTLELGDSALYLCASSLQGSYEQYFGPGTRLTVT.

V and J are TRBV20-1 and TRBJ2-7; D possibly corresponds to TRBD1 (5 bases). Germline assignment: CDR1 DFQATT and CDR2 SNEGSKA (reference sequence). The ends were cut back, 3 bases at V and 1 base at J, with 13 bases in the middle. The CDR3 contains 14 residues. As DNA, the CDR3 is TGCAGTGCTAGTCCCCAGGGTATGTCCTACGAGCAGTACTTC. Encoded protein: CSASPQGMSYEQYF.

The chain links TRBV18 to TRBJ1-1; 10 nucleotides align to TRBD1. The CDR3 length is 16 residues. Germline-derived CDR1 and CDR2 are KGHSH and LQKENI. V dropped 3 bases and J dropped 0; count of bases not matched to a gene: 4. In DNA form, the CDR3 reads TGTGCCAGCTCACCTGGGACAGGGGCGATGAACACTGAAGCTTTCTTT. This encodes CASSPGTGAMNTEAFF.

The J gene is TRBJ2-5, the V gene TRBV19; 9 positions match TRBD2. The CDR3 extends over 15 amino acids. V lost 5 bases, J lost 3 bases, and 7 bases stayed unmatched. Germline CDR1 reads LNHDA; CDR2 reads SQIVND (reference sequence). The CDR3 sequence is CASSSPGLAKETQYF. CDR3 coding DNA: TGTGCCAGTAGTTCTCCGGGACTAGCAAAAGAGACCCAGTACTTC.

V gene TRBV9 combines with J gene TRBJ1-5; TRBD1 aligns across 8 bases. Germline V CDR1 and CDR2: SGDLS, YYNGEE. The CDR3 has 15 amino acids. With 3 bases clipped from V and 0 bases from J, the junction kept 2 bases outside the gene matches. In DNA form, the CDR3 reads TGTGCCAGCAGCGAGACAGGGGATAGCAATCAGCCCCAGCATTTT. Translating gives CASSETGDSNQPQHF.

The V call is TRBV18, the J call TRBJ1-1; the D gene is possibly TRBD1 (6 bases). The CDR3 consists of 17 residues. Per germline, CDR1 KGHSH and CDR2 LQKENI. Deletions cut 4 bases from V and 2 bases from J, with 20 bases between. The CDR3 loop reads CASSRGQQGVQNTEAFF. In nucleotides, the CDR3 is TGTGCCAGCTCACGGGGCCAACAGGGCGTGCAAAACACTGAAGCTTTCTTT.

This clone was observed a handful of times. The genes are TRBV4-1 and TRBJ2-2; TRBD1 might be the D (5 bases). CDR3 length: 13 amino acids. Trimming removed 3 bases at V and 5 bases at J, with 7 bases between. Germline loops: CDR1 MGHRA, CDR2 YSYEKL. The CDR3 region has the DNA TGCGCCAGCAGCCATTCAGGGACCGGGGAGCTGTTTTTT. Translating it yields CASSHSGTGELFF.

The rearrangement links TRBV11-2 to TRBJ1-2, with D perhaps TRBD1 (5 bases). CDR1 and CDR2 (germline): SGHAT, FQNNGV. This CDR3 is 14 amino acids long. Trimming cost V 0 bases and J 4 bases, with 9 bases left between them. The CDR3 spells CASSLDTGVYGYTF. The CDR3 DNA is TGTGCCAGCAGCTTAGATACAGGAGTCTATGGCTACACCTTC.

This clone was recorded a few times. This CDR3 is CASSVRDKSSYEQYF. For the CDR3, the DNA is TGTGCCAGCAGCGTCAGGGACAAGAGCTCCTACGAGCAGTACTTC. The V gene is TRBV4-2, the J gene TRBJ2-7, with D possibly being TRBD1 (6 bases). The ends were cut back, 5 bases at V and 0 bases at J, with 14 bases in the middle. The CDR3 has 15 amino acids. Germline V gene lookup returns CDR1 LGHNA and CDR2 YNFKEQ.